This T cell receptor beta chain came from a study of blood T cell repertoires in COVID-19. Looking at the study overall: Sites in the United States, Italy and Spain provided acute and convalescent COVID-19 samples. PBMCs, B-cell-depleted T cells, or T cells were the source of the cDNA or gDNA that made up the material.

In the authors' workflow: The authors estimated nucleated cell counts from reference gene primer amplification. Produced via immunoSEQ multiplex PCR; TCRdb's table is partial and in-frame only. Clonal size and the V and J genes are those of that table, whereas D and trimming came from the DNA. This table holds 120,000 or so clones, roughly 79% found once. V lost 8 bases and J lost 0, with 14 bases in between. CDR3 length equals 14 residues. The germline gives CDR1 ENHRY, CDR2 SYGVKD. The chain has TRBV10-3 and TRBJ2-7; TRBD1 might be the D (6 bases). Sequencing was performed on peripheral blood. The sequence was collected from a man in his 70s with acute or convalescent COVID-19. The CDR3 loop is CAIRTSDSSYEQYF. The CDR3 DNA follows: TGTGCCATCCGAACCTCGGACAGCTCCTACGAGCAGTACTTC.